This T cell receptor (beta chain) was sequenced in a study of blood T cell repertoires in COVID-19. For the study at large: Donors in the United States, Italy and Spain gave samples during acute or convalescent COVID-19. T cells, B-cell-depleted T cells, or PBMCs supplied cDNA or gDNA.

V shed 0 bases and J 4 bases; nucleotides not matched to a gene: 5. The CDR3 has 17 amino acids. Germline CDR1 SGHRS, CDR2 YFSETQ. In the authors' workflow: Reference gene primer amplification gave estimated nucleated cell counts. The protocol was immunoSEQ multiplex PCR, while the TCRdb copy is restricted to in-frame clones and leaves out a portion. That table supplies the V and J calls and clone size; D and trimming were determined from the DNA. Found here are 190,000 or so clones, about 86% of them singletons; the top ten hold 0.8% to 1%. The TCR was taken from a woman aged 18-29 years who had recovered from COVID-19. Material for sequencing was peripheral blood. The chain couples TRBV5-1 to TRBJ2-5, with 14 nucleotides matching TRBD2. CDR3 sequence (DNA): TGCGCCAGCAGCTTGGCCGGCGGGACTAGCGGGAGAGAGACCCAGTACTTC. This encodes CASSLAGGTSGRETQYF.